The text below deals with one T cell receptor beta chain. V shed 5 bases and J 3 bases; nucleotides not matched to a gene: 5. The CDR3 sequence is 16 residues long. Germline lookup yields CDR1 SGHTA and CDR2 FQGNSA. The PCR used 60 Vbeta and 13 Jbeta primers. Repertoires were generated with immunoSEQ multiplex PCR, while TCRdb's copy carries only in-frame clones and drops some. The table has under 200,000 clones, roughly 85% seen once. This sample stems from a study of cytomegalovirus exposure and HLA in healthy donors. Sequenced sample: PBMCs. This clonotype was obtained from a male donor in good health and CMV-seropositive. V gene TRBV7-2 combines with J gene TRBJ2-1, with 12 bases fitting TRBD2. The CDR3 DNA sequence: TGTGCCAGCAGCCTCCAACTAGCGGGGGGCTACAATGAGCAGTTCTTC. Translation gives CASSLQLAGGYNEQFF. The whole variable domain, filled in from reference TRBV7-2 and TRBJ2-1, reads GAGVSQSPSNKVTEKGKDVELRCDPISGHTALYWYRQSLGQGLEFLIYFQGNSAPDKSGLPSDRFSAERTGGSVSTLTIQRTQQEDSAVYLCASSLQLAGGYNEQFFGPGTRLTVL.